This T cell receptor (beta chain) was found in a study of CD8 T cell repertoires and HIV-1 epitope variants. Germline CDR1 is SGHRS and CDR2 is YFSETQ. The CDR3 contains 17 residues. Unmatched junction bases numbered 7, after V lost 0 bases and J lost 6 bases. A word on this clone: Its antigen is unidentified.

Some clones are missing from TCRdb's copy, which holds only in-frame ones; the method was immunoSEQ multiplex PCR. Of several thousand clones listed, approximately 62% are singletons. The chain recombines TRBV5-1 with TRBJ2-2, with 11 bases aligning to TRBD1. The sequenced sample was cultured CD8+ T cells derived from PBMCs. The origin of this receptor is a male donor with HIV. CDR3 bases: TGCGCCAGCAGCTTGGGTAGGACAGGGGGCTTCCCCGGGGAGCTGTTTTTT. It is translated as CASSLGRTGGFPGELFF.